What follows describes a single TCR beta chain. Germline V gene lookup returns CDR1 MNHEY and CDR2 SVGEGT. CDR3 length equals 17 residues. TCRdb reprocessed the PCR reads via MiXCR and lists one record per CDR3 protein. The repertoire holds 15,000 or so distinct CDR3 sequences, with more than 50% as singletons. These data originate in a study of tumor-infiltrating lymphocytes in oesophageal squamous cell carcinoma. This chain joins TRBV6-2 or TRBV6-3 and TRBJ2-7, with D perhaps TRBD2 (7 bases). The J call is in doubt because the DNA end fits TRBJ2-1 better. The sequence came from a female donor with esophageal squamous cell carcinoma. Sequenced sample: esophageal tumor tissue. CDR3 nucleotides: TGTGCCAGCAGTTATAGTCTTAAGGGAGGGGGGGGCAATGAGCAGTTCTTC. Its translation: CASSYSLKGGGGNEQFF.